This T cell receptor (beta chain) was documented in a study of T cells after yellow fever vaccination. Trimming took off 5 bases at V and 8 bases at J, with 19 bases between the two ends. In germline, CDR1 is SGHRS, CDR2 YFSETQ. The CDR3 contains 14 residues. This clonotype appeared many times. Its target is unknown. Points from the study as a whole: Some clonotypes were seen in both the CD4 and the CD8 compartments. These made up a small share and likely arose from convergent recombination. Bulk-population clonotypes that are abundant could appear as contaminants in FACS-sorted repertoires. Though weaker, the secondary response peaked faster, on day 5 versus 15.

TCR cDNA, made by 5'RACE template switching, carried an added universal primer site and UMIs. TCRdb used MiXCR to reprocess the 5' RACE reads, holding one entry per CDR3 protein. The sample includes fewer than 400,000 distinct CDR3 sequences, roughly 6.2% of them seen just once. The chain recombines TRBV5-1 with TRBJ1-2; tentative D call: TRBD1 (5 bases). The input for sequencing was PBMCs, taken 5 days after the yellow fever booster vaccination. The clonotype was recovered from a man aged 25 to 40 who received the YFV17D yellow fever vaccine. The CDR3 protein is CASSLATVGRGYTF. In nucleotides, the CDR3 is TGCGCCAGCAGTCTGGCGACAGTCGGCCGGGGCTACACCTTC.